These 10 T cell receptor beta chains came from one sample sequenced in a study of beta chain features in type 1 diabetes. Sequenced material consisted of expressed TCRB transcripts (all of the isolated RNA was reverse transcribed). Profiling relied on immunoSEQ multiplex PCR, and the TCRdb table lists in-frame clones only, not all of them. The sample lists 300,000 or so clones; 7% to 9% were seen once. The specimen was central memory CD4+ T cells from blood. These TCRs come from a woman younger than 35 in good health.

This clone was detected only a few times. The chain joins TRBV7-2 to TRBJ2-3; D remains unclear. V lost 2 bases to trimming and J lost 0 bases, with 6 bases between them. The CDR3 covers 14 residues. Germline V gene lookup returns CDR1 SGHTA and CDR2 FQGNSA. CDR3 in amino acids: CASSLTTSTDTQYF. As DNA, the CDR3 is TGTGCCAGCAGCTTAACGACAAGCACAGATACGCAGTATTTT.

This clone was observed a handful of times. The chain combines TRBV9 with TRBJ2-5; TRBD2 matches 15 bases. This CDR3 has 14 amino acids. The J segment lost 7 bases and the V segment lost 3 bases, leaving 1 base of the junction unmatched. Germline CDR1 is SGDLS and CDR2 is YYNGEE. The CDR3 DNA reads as TGTGCCAGCAGCGGGACTAGCGGGAGGGGGACCCAGTACTTC. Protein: CASSGTSGRGTQYF.

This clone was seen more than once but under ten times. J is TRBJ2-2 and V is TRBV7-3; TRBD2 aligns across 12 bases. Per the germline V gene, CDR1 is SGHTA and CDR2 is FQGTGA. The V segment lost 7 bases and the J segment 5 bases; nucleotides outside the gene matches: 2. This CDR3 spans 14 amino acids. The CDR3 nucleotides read TGTGCCAGCAAGGGGACTAGCGGGACCGGGGAGCTGTTTTTT. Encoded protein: CASKGTSGTGELFF.

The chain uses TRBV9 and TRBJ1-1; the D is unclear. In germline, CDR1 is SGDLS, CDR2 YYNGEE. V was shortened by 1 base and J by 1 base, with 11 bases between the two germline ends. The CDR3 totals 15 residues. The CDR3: CASSVLSGGNTEAFF. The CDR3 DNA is TGTGCCAGCAGCGTATTATCAGGAGGGAACACTGAAGCTTTCTTT.

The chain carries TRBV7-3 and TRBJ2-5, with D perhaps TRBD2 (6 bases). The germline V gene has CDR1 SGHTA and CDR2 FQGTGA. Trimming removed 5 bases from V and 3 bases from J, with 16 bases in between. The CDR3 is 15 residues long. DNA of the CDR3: TGTGCCAGCAGCCCCGGACTAATTCGGGAAGAGACCCAGTACTTC. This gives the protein CASSPGLIREETQYF.

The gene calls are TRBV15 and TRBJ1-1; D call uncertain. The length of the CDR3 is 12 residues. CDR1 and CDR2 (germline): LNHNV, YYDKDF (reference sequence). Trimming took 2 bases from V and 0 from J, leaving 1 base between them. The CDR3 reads CATSRMNTEAFF. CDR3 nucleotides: TGTGCCACCAGCAGAATGAACACTGAAGCTTTCTTT.

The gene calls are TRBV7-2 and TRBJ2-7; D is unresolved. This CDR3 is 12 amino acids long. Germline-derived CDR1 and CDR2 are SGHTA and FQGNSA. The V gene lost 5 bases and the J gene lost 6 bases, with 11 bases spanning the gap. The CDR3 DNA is TGTGCCAGCAGCCCAGCCTGGATCGAGCAGTACTTC. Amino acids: CASSPAWIEQYF.

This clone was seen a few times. The CDR3 coding sequence is TGTGCCAGCAGTGAATATCAGACGAACACCGGGGAGCTGTTTTTT. It yields the protein CASSEYQTNTGELFF. The chain is built from TRBV25-1 and TRBJ2-2; D uncertain. In germline, CDR1 is MGHDK, CDR2 SYGVNS. V lost 0 bases, J lost 0 bases, and 5 bases lay in between. The CDR3 length is 15 residues.

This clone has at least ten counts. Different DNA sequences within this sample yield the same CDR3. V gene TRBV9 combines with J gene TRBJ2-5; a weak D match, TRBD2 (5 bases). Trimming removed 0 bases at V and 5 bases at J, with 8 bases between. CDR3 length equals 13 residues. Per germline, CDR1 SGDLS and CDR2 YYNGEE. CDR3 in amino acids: CASSVGGRETQYF. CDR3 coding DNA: TGTGCCAGCAGCGTAGGAGGGCGCGAGACCCAGTACTTC.

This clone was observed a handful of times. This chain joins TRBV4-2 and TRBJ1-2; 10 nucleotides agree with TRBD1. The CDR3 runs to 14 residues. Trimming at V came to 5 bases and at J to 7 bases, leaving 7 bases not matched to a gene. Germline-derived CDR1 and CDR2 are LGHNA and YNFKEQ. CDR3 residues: CASSATGQGGGYTF. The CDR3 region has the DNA TGTGCCAGCAGCGCTACAGGACAGGGGGGTGGCTACACCTTC.